The text below deals with one T cell receptor beta chain. This clonotype was observed at least ten times. It has no known antigen specificity. No much larger clone exists at a distance of one base, and base qualities are not known. The germline V gene specifies SGHRS as CDR1 and YFSETQ as CDR2. V loses 4 bases at its end and J loses 4 bases; junction bases beyond the gene matches: 7. Taken from cysteine to phenylalanine, the CDR3 has 15 residues. CDR3 DNA is the only sequence kept; it has 45 bases, read in frame from the first base. The receptor library was made with PCR. Sequenced on an Illumina HiSeq 1500. Starting from the raw public reads, TCRdb applied fastp trimming at Q25, assembled clones with MiXCR and retained in-frame beta chains. Merged by CDR3 protein, the rows form single entries marked with the most common genes and DNA. The sample records about 11,000 distinct CDR3 sequences, 52% of which are singletons. The ten top clones hold 15% to 20% of the sample.

These data come from a study of tumor-infiltrating lymphocytes in oesophageal squamous cell carcinoma (dated by TCRdb to about 2016). The TCR comes from a female donor with esophageal squamous cell carcinoma. The source material was esophageal tumor tissue. Recombination joined TRBV5-1 with TRBJ2-5, with 10 central nucleotides matching TRBD1. The nucleotides read TGCGCCAGCAGCACCGGGACAGGGGTGGTAGAGACCCAGTACTTC. Translated, this gives CASSTGTGVVETQYF.